This T cell receptor (beta chain) was recovered during a study of blood T cells in healthy people across ages. The authors ran a second PCR of roughly 7 to 11 cycles using a sample-barcoded 5' primer and a J-beta primer mix. TCRdb itself ran the 5' RACE reads through MiXCR, one entry per CDR3 protein. The repertoire holds some 1.8 million distinct CDR3 sequences, with more than 35% as singletons. This CDR3 is 14 amino acids long. Trimming took off 5 bases at V and 5 bases at J, with 15 bases between the two ends. Germline loops: CDR1 SEHNR, CDR2 FQNEAQ (reference sequence). The sequencing sample was made of blood. This sequence joins TRBV7-9 and TRBJ1-1; D is unclear. The source is a human donor in good health. DNA of the CDR3: TGTGCCAGCAGCGTTATAGGGAGTGAAACTGAAGCTTTCTTT. Translating gives CASSVIGSETEAFF.